This T cell receptor (beta chain) derives from a study of T cell responses to AZD1222 COVID-19 vaccine. This CDR3 has 16 residues. CDR1 is MDHEN, CDR2 SYDVKM, per germline. The germline V and J ends were trimmed by 4 bases and 5 bases, with 17 bases remaining between them. Findings and caveats of the study: Reportedly, nearly half of unique spike TCRs recognized epitopes outside B.1.351/B.1.1.7 mutations.

The repertoire was sequenced with immunoSEQ multiplex PCR; TCRdb's copy has only in-frame clones and lacks some. The sample consists of some 74,000 clones, around 90% of them appearing once. About this clone: Its antigen remains unidentified.

Sequences were derived from peripheral blood, sampled 28 days after the second AZD1222 dose. The sequence came from an adult who received the AZD1222 COVID-19 vaccine. The rearrangement uses TRBV28 and TRBJ2-2; D not certain. The CDR3 sequence is CASSSIGRQGTGELFF. The CDR3 nucleotides are TGTGCCAGCAGTTCTATAGGCCGACAAGGAACCGGGGAGCTGTTTTTT.